The clone carrying this T cell receptor (beta chain) was picked up a small number of times. What it binds is not known. This specimen comes from a study of CD8 T cells in ankylosing spondylitis. General study points: Matched ankylosing spondylitis synovial fluid reportedly showed significant enrichment of disease-linked clones. With a CD8+ phenotype, disease-linked clones were relatively rare in peripheral blood. Prior literature has documented some motif variants in synovial fluid and blood from reactive arthritis.

Quantitative molecular-barcoded 5'-RACE generated the TCR beta libraries. TCRdb re-analysed the 5' RACE reads in MiXCR, keeping a single row per CDR3 protein. The table records approximately 340,000 distinct CDR3 sequences, 14% to 15% of them present only once. CDR1 is SQVTM and CDR2 is ANQGSEA in the germline V gene. The CDR3 is made up of 9 amino acids. Trimming pared 7 bases from V and 9 bases from J, leaving 7 bases between. Specimen: blood, either unsorted or a sorted T cell fraction (not recorded which). The receptor was derived from a male donor with ankylosing spondylitis or in good health (not recorded which). The V and J genes are TRBV29-1 and TRBJ1-5; D gene uncertain. The CDR3 spells CSAARPQHF. CDR3 DNA: TGCAGCGCCGCGCGGCCCCAGCATTTT.